This T cell receptor beta chain was identified during a study of a mutant IDH1 vaccine in newly diagnosed glioma. Overall study context: In some groups vaccination began 4-6 weeks post-radiotherapy; others received it with temozolomide. Study observations and caveats: Top peripheral T cell clonotype shifts appeared unrelated to pseudoprogression. Immune responses arising from the vaccine appeared in roughly 95% of patients.

For this clone: Its target is not known.

Documented time point: week 35, safety follow-up. Doses consisted of 300 ug of mutant IDH1 20-mer peptide each, paired with topical imiquimod. V dropped 6 bases and J dropped 2; count of bases not matched to a gene: 6. Germline V gene lookup returns CDR1 MNHNY and CDR2 SVGAGI (reference sequence). The CDR3 sequence is 14 residues long. Profiling relied on immunoSEQ multiplex PCR, and the TCRdb table lists in-frame clones only, not all of them. The sample holds about 48,000 clones, 75% to 85% seen once. This chain connects TRBV6-6 to TRBJ1-2; the match to TRBD1 covers 7 bases. Sample: PBMCs, taken from a glioma patient whose treatment included an IDH1 peptide vaccine. The receptor was derived from a man in his forties with glioma. CDR3 DNA sequence: TGTGCCAGCAGCGAGACAGGGACGAACTATGGCTACACCTTC. This translates into CASSETGTNYGYTF.